This TCR beta chain appears in the sequencing data of a study of cytomegalovirus exposure and HLA in healthy donors. Germline V gives CDR1 MDHEN, CDR2 SYDVKM. The CDR3 covers 12 residues. This clone has a handful of counts. One junction end disagrees with the germline gene, perhaps due to a read error. Donors were ostensibly healthy at sampling, although undocumented immune exposures were probable. PCR used 60 Vbeta primers and 13 Jbeta primers. Produced via immunoSEQ multiplex PCR; TCRdb's table is partial and in-frame only. The sample lists about 65,000 clones; approximately 82% were seen once. This sequence originates from a girl aged 10 to 17 in good health and CMV-seropositive. Material: PBMCs. This chain links TRBV28 with TRBJ2-3; 13 nucleotides align to TRBD2. CDR3 amino acids: CASRPTSGRRGF. Here the CDR3 DNA reads TGTGCCAGCAGACCGACTAGCGGGAGGCGGGGTTTT. Combining the CDR3 with reference TRBV28 and TRBJ2-3 gives the whole variable domain DVKVTQSSRYLVKRTGEKVFLECVQDMDHENMFWYRQDPGLGLRLIYFSYDVKMKEKGDIPEGYSVSREKKERFSLILESASTNQTSMYLCASRPTSGRRGFGPGTRLTVL.